The rows below give T cell receptor beta chains drawn from one sample of a study of OX40 agonist ivuxolimab in advanced cancers. TCRdb keeps only in-frame clones here, not all; method: immunoSEQ multiplex PCR. The sample records under 30,000 clones, 85% being singletons. Source: CD4+ or CD8+ T cells sorted from blood, taken in a trial of the OX40 agonist ivuxolimab. These receptor sequences come from an adult with an advanced solid tumor such as melanoma, head and neck, liver or kidney cancer. CDR3s leave out the opening cysteine and the closing phenylalanine or tryptophan.

cdr3_aa,v_call
ASSLRGTEAF,TRBV11-3
ASSQRPPGQGQETQY,TRBV4-3
ACRTGYDTEAF,TRBV30
ASSLIVRTGVTDTQY,TRBV5-4
ASSEARASGGHQETQY,TRBV2
ASSSKTVYEQY,TRBV11-2
ASSLLAGGAGGELF,TRBV7-3
ASSLAIRGGNQETQY,TRBV5-1
ASKKDVVSGNTIY,TRBV6-6
AWSGADEQY,TRBV30
ASSLGTVSRSGNTIY,TRBV5-6
ASSFVTSGANEQF,TRBV5-5
ASSLSTGVNTEAF,TRBV7-2
ASSLSGGNSYNEQF,TRBV18
ASSEVRDYGYT,TRBV2
ASSRDRGDEQY,TRBV6-1
ASTSREIAQETQY,TRBV5-4
ASSRLAGGIDTQY,TRBV9
ASSGTEEGEQY,TRBV2
ASSLSPRLMNEQF,TRBV5-6
ASSDSRLIYGYT,TRBV6-1
ASSLAGGQGNTIY,TRBV7-2
ASSTDLGDTQY,TRBV6-4
ASRGQSNQPQH,TRBV2
ASSFVAGINEKLF,TRBV5-1
ASTSRGLWNEQY,TRBV5-6
ASSFLTGLDTEAF,TRBV6-1
ASSIDGYEQY,TRBV19
ASSLGAGTYYNEQF,TRBV5-4
ASSLGQGAEKLF,TRBV5-8
ASWGTGWGTEAF,TRBV2
ASSRPNYEQY,TRBV6-4
ASSAKSLAGALNEQF,TRBV5-1
ASSLAGVASSYNEQF,TRBV5-1
ASSTLSRTGGSHEQY,TRBV27
ASSSRQGRMNTEAF,TRBV11-3
ASSLGSVSTSYEQY,TRBV7-6
ASSSSGSIYNEQF,TRBV7-2
ASWSPRGFYGYT,TRBV10-3
ASSLVGDLGFGETQY,TRBV5-1
ASSGGQGTDTQY,TRBV5-1
ASTPDLPGELF,TRBV19